Below are 9 T cell receptor beta chains sequenced from a single sample in a study of relationships among human T cell subsets. CD4+ cells were positively selected first, then anti-CD25 beads isolated CD4+CD25+ regulatory T cells. The T cell receptor alpha and beta CDR3 regions were amplified from mRNA by semiquantitative ARM-PCR. Exponential amplification used communal superprimers after tagged nested gene-specific primers in ARM-PCR. TCRdb independently ran MiXCR on the multiplex PCR reads; one entry per CDR3 protein. The sample has fewer than 15,000 distinct CDR3 sequences, roughly 60% seen once. Source material: Tregs sorted from blood. These receptors were collected from a man aged 35 to 55 in good health.

V gene TRBV7-2 combines with J gene TRBJ2-1, with 12 positions matching TRBD2. Germline-derived CDR1 and CDR2 are SGHTA and FQGNSA. V gave up 4 bases and J gave up 0 bases; unmatched junction bases: 10. The CDR3 length is 19 residues. This chain's CDR3 is CASSSQGRTSGDSYNEQFF. CDR3 nucleotides: TGTGCCAGCAGCTCCCAGGGGAGGACTAGCGGGGACTCCTACAATGAGCAGTTCTTC.

The rearrangement links TRBV6-6 to TRBJ2-1; D not certain. V was pared by 1 base and J by 7 bases, with 8 bases between. The CDR3 spans 13 residues. Per the germline V gene, CDR1 is MNHNY and CDR2 is SVGAGI (reference sequence). The CDR3 here is CASSYLDGNEQFF. CDR3 sequence (DNA): TGTGCCAGCAGTTACTTGGACGGGAATGAGCAGTTCTTC.

CDR3 bases: TGTGCCAGCAGTGCGACCTGGAGACCTGAAGCTTTCTTT. Protein product: CASSATWRPEAFF. J is TRBJ1-1 and V is TRBV6-2 or TRBV6-3; the D is unclear. V was cut by 5 bases and J by 6 bases, with 13 bases left in between. The CDR3 sequence is 13 residues long. Germline assignment: CDR1 MNHEY and CDR2 SVGEGT.

This clonotype was counted a few times. The V call is TRBV11-2, the J call TRBJ1-1; possible D gene TRBD1, 6 bases. The germline V gene encodes CDR1 SGHAT and CDR2 FQNNGV. The CDR3 has 13 residues. Trimming pared 3 bases from V and 7 bases from J, leaving 12 bases between. CDR3: CASSLNRVGEAFF. The CDR3 region has the DNA TGTGCCAGCAGCTTGAACAGGGTTGGTGAAGCTTTCTTT.

This chain connects TRBV5-4 to TRBJ2-3, with D perhaps TRBD1 or TRBD2 (5 bases each). Trimming pared 4 bases from V and 5 bases from J, leaving 11 bases between. The CDR3 totals 13 residues. From germline, CDR1 is SGHNT and CDR2 YYREEE (reference sequence). The CDR3 reads CASSQGPRDTQYF. In DNA, the CDR3 is TGTGCCAGCAGCCAGGGACCGAGAGATACGCAGTATTTT. The full variable domain, rest sourced from reference TRBV5-4 and TRBJ2-3, is ETGVTQSPTHLIKTRGQQVTLRCSSQSGHNTVSWYQQALGQGPQFIFQYYREEENGRGNFPPRFSGLQFPNYSSELNVNALELDDSALYLCASSQGPRDTQYFGPGTRLTVL.

This clonotype is judged medium-sized (0.01 to 0.1%). The chain employs TRBV20-1 and TRBJ2-7, with unresolved D. CDR1 and CDR2 (germline): DFQATT, SNEGSKA (reference sequence). The CDR3 extends over 11 amino acids. V was clipped by 5 bases and J by 7 bases, with 12 bases between them. This CDR3 is CSAPDVAEQYF. Here the CDR3 DNA reads TGCAGTGCTCCCGATGTTGCGGAGCAGTACTTC.

This clonotype was recorded a few times. The chain links TRBV12-3 or TRBV12-4 to TRBJ1-5, with a possible D match to TRBD1 (5 bases). The CDR3 has 15 residues. The ends were cut back, 3 bases at V and 6 bases at J, with 15 bases in the middle. CDR3 nucleotides: TGTGCCAGCAGTTTCGGGGTGCAGGGCGGTCAGCCCCAGCATTTT. It is translated as CASSFGVQGGQPQHF.

The chain links TRBV11-2 to TRBJ2-7; 9 nucleotides align to TRBD2. The CDR3 contains 15 residues. J was trimmed by 2 bases and V by 1 base; bases with no gene match: 3. Germline CDR1 and CDR2: SGHAT and FQNNGV. The CDR3 loop reads CASSLVLAGTYEQYF. CDR3 nucleotide sequence: TGTGCCAGCAGCTTAGTACTAGCGGGCACCTACGAGCAGTACTTC.

This clonotype was counted once. The rearrangement links TRBV11-2 to TRBJ2-1; no reliable D call. The DNA end is more similar to TRBJ2-7, so the J call may be wrong. This CDR3 comprises 15 residues. Germline CDR1 reads SGHAT; CDR2 reads FQNNGV. The CDR3 nucleotides read TGTGCCAGCAGCCTTGCCCCGACCCCCTCCTACGAGCAGTACTTC. Its protein is CASSLAPTPSYEQYF.